This TCR beta chain originates from a study of blood T cell repertoires in COVID-19. Turning to the study itself: The study drew acute and convalescent COVID-19 samples from the United States, Italy and Spain. Sources were T cells, B-cell-depleted T cells, or PBMCs; the material itself was cDNA or gDNA.

On this clone: Different DNA sequences within this sample yield the same CDR3.

This CDR3 has 16 amino acids. CDR1 and CDR2 (germline): LNHDA, SQIVND (reference sequence). Trimming took 3 bases from V and 0 from J, leaving 13 bases between them. In the authors' methods: Quantification of nucleated cells was approximated via reference gene primer amplification. The table came from immunoSEQ multiplex PCR; TCRdb's copy has only in-frame clones and leaves some out. V and J calls and clone size follow that table, whereas D and trimming were derived from the DNA. In the table there are about 490,000 clones, roughly 88% of which are singletons. Sequenced material: peripheral blood. The chain employs TRBV19 and TRBJ2-3, with D maybe TRBD2 (6 bases). This TCR was recovered from a human donor in a cohort sampled during active COVID-19. CDR3 sequence reads: CASSIRSGTSTDTQYF. In DNA form, the CDR3 reads TGTGCCAGTAGTATTAGGTCAGGGACTAGCACAGATACGCAGTATTTT.